This is a list of T cell receptor beta chains from one sample in a study of cytomegalovirus exposure and HLA in healthy donors. Profiled with immunoSEQ multiplex PCR; TCRdb holds only in-frame clones, not every one. This sample yields around 140,000 clones, of which about 61% are seen a single time; around 1.9% belongs to the top ten. Material: PBMCs. The receptors were sampled from a male donor in good health and CMV-seronegative. Each CDR3 is given with its conserved first and last residue. The D gene is left open where the match is weak. Expanded clones are given a class, and other clones once, few, many or no size at all.

j_gene,d_gene,v_gene,abundance,CDR3nt,CDR3aa
TRBJ1-4,TRBD1,TRBV9,-,TGTGCCAGCAGCATTGGGTTGACAGGGGCTGAAAAACTGTTTTTT,CASSIGLTGAEKLFF
TRBJ1-1,-,TRBV4-3,-,TGCGCCAGCAGCCACTTTACAGGCCAGGCTGAAGCTTTCTTT,CASSHFTGQAEAFF
TRBJ1-2,-,TRBV18,-,TGTGCCAGCTCATCGGACAGCGGAGGCTACACCTTC,CASSSDSGGYTF
TRBJ2-5,TRBD2,TRBV7-3,once,TGTGCCAGCAGCCCCCGCGGGAGGGGGGGGCTTCAAGAGACCCAGTACTTC,CASSPRGRGGLQETQYF
TRBJ2-5,-,TRBV6-6,-,TGTGCCAGCAGGTTTAAGGGGGAGACCCAGTACTTC,CASRFKGETQYF
TRBJ2-1,TRBD1,TRBV9,few,TGTGCCAGCAGCCCCGAGGGACAGAGCTCCTACAATGAGCAGTTCTTC,CASSPEGQSSYNEQFF
TRBJ1-4,-,TRBV28,-,TGTGCCAGCAGTCCACAGCTAATTAATGAAAAACTGTTTTTT,CASSPQLINEKLFF
TRBJ2-3,-,TRBV7-2,few,TGTGCCAGCAGTTTTCGGAGCGGTATCTTCACAGATACGCAGTATTTT,CASSFRSGIFTDTQYF
TRBJ1-2,-,TRBV7-2,few,TGTGCCAGCCTGCCTTTCCGGGGAACTAACTATGGCTACACCTTC,CASLPFRGTNYGYTF
TRBJ1-2,-,TRBV29-1,-,TGCAGCGTTGATACAGGGATCGGCTACACCTTC,CSVDTGIGYTF
TRBJ2-5,-,TRBV2,-,TGTGCCAGCAGTGAATACCTTCGGGCAGGGGAAGAGACCCAGTACTTC,CASSEYLRAGEETQYF
TRBJ2-7,TRBD2,TRBV19,-,TGTGCCAGTTCCCCCAGCTTGAGTATCGCTACGAGCGGGAGAGCCGACCAGTACTTC,CASSPSLSIATSGRADQYF
TRBJ2-3,-,TRBV10-3,few,TGTGCCATCAGTGAGGGAGGGGGGGGCGGAGATACGCAGTATTTT,CAISEGGGGGDTQYF
TRBJ2-5,TRBD2,TRBV6-5,-,TGTGCCAGCAGGCCGGGGGGACTTCAAGAGACCCAGTACTTC,CASRPGGLQETQYF
TRBJ1-6,-,TRBV11-2,few,TGTGCCAGCAGCTTAGGGTATGGGTCGGGCTCCTATAATTCACCCCTCCACTTT,CASSLGYGSGSYNSPLHF